Below, 19 T cell receptor beta chains from the same sample are listed, as sequenced in a study of T cell responses to AZD1222 COVID-19 vaccine. Assay used: immunoSEQ multiplex PCR; TCRdb lists only in-frame clones, some missing. The sample includes fewer than 150,000 clones, approximately 90% of them seen just once. The sequenced sample was peripheral blood, obtained 28 days after the second AZD1222 dose. Receptors were obtained from an adult who received the AZD1222 COVID-19 vaccine.

This rearrangement joins TRBV7-9 to TRBJ1-3; no definite D call. There are 13 residues in the CDR3. Per germline, CDR1 SEHNR and CDR2 FQNEAQ (reference sequence). V dropped 5 bases and J dropped 2 bases, with 7 bases sitting between them. The CDR3 coding sequence is TGTGCCAGCAGCCACGAGACTGGAAACACCATATATTTT. Translation: CASSHETGNTIYF.

The genes are TRBV9 and TRBJ2-7; 7 bases are a match to TRBD1. With V trimmed by 0 bases and J by 2 bases, 2 bases remained unmatched. This CDR3 has 14 residues. Looked up from germline, CDR1 is SGDLS and CDR2 is YYNGEE. CDR3 loop: CASSVEGTAYEQYF. The CDR3 coding sequence is TGTGCCAGCAGCGTAGAGGGGACAGCCTACGAGCAGTACTTC.

The chain employs TRBV2 and TRBJ1-5; tentatively, D is TRBD1 (6 bases). Germline lookup yields CDR1 SNHLY and CDR2 FYNNEI. Trimming left V 3 bases short and J 7 bases short, with 13 bases between. The CDR3 totals 14 residues. The CDR3 DNA follows: TGTGCCAGCAGTGAGGGTCCGACAGGCCAGCCCCAGCATTTT. It yields the protein CASSEGPTGQPQHF.

V and J are TRBV6-2 or TRBV6-3 and TRBJ1-5, with a possible D match to TRBD1 (5 bases). In germline, CDR1 is MNHEY, CDR2 SVGEGT. Deletions cut 6 bases from V and 7 bases from J, with 16 bases between. This CDR3 spans 14 amino acids. The CDR3 sequence is CASSQGLGLQPQHF. For the CDR3, the DNA is TGTGCCAGCAGCCAGGGCCTCGGCCTACAGCCCCAGCATTTT.

This clone has a single count. The J gene is TRBJ1-3, the V gene TRBV7-9, with D maybe TRBD1 (5 bases). The germline V and J ends were trimmed by 6 bases and 2 bases, with 11 bases remaining between them. Germline CDR1 SEHNR, CDR2 FQNEAQ (reference sequence). The CDR3 has 14 residues. The CDR3 DNA sequence: TGTGCCAGCAGGCATGGGGCAGCTGGAAACACCATATATTTT. It translates to CASRHGAAGNTIYF.

The chain has TRBV28 and TRBJ2-4; tentative D call: TRBD2 (6 bases). The CDR3 has 16 amino acids. With 3 bases removed from V and 0 bases from J, the gap between germline ends came to 12 bases. The germline CDR1 and CDR2 sequences are MDHEN and SYDVKM. This chain's CDR3 is CASSFGGALAKNIQYF. Written as DNA, the CDR3 is TGTGCCAGCAGTTTCGGGGGTGCTCTAGCCAAAAACATTCAGTACTTC. Full variable domain (remainder filled in from reference TRBV28 and TRBJ2-4): DVKVTQSSRYLVKRTGEKVFLECVQDMDHENMFWYRQDPGLGLRLIYFSYDVKMKEKGDIPEGYSVSREKKERFSLILESASTNQTSMYLCASSFGGALAKNIQYFGAGTRLSVL.

The gene calls are TRBV27 and TRBJ2-5, with TRBD1 as a possible D gene (6 bases). The CDR3 runs 11 residues. Germline V lookup: CDR1 MNHEY, CDR2 SMNVEV (reference sequence). The V and J ends lost 9 bases and 1 base respectively, with 6 bases between them. In DNA form, the CDR3 reads TGTGCCAGGGACAGCCAAGAGACCCAGTACTTC. It codes for CARDSQETQYF.

J is TRBJ2-1 and V is TRBV12-5; D is possibly TRBD1 (5 bases). Germline V gives CDR1 LGHNT, CDR2 FRNRAP. This CDR3 comprises 18 residues. V was trimmed by 6 bases and J by 5 bases, leaving 26 bases between them. The CDR3 sequence is CASGVTDRAWGPHNEQFF. The CDR3 DNA reads as TGTGCTAGTGGAGTGACTGACCGCGCGTGGGGCCCCCACAATGAGCAGTTCTTC.

The rearrangement links TRBV7-2 to TRBJ2-3; 10 bases align to TRBD2. The CDR3 spans 15 residues. Germline V lookup: CDR1 SGHTA, CDR2 FQGNSA. V was clipped by 4 bases and J by 6 bases; unmatched bases: 7. The CDR3 DNA sequence: TGTGCCAGCAGCTCCCGAGGGACTAGCGCGGATACGCAGTATTTT. Translation gives CASSSRGTSADTQYF.

This clone has just a few counts. This chain uses TRBV18 with TRBJ2-7; 7 bases map to TRBD1. V was pared by 10 bases and J by 0 bases, with 6 bases of the junction left unmatched. This CDR3 is built from 13 residues. From germline, CDR1 is KGHSH and CDR2 LQKENI. This CDR3 reads CATKRDSSYEQYF. As DNA, the CDR3 is TGTGCCACCAAGAGGGACAGCTCCTACGAGCAGTACTTC.

The genes are TRBV7-9 and TRBJ1-1; 7 nucleotides agree with TRBD1. CDR1 and CDR2 from the germline V gene are SEHNR and FQNEAQ (reference sequence). Losses at the gene ends were 3 bases for V and 6 bases for J; bases not matched to a gene: 4. The CDR3 spans 13 residues. The CDR3 here is CASSFDREAEAFF. The CDR3 DNA reads TGTGCCAGCAGCTTTGACAGGGAGGCTGAAGCTTTCTTT.

The chain joins TRBV2 to TRBJ1-3; a possible D gene is TRBD1 (6 bases). The V gene lost 8 bases and the J gene lost 0 bases, with 17 bases spanning the gap. CDR1 is SNHLY and CDR2 is FYNNEI in the germline V gene. The length of the CDR3 is 16 residues. CDR3 coding DNA: TGTGCCAGCGTTAGACAGGCAAGCGACTCTGGAAACACCATATATTTT. Translation: CASVRQASDSGNTIYF.

The rearrangement links TRBV3-1 (or the pseudogene TRBV3-2) to TRBJ2-7, with TRBD2 matching over 9 bases. Trimming removed 4 bases from V and 2 bases from J; junction bases left unmatched: 6. The CDR3 sequence is 15 residues long. Germline V gives CDR1 LGHDT, CDR2 YNNKEL (reference sequence). The DNA for the CDR3 is TGTGCCAGCAGCCCCGCTGCGGGGGGGACCTACGAGCAGTACTTC. As protein: CASSPAAGGTYEQYF.

This clone was seen only once. Likely a read error: the CDR3 ends without its conserved phenylalanine or tryptophan. The DNA is omitted, as the CDR3 cannot be located on it reliably, and the CDR3 follows TCRdb's listing. The chain couples TRBV6-5 to TRBJ1-2; the table assigns TRBD1, which was not confirmed against the DNA. The CDR3 spans 16 residues, counting both ends. Germline V gene lookup returns CDR1 MNHEY and CDR2 SVGAGI. The chain's CDR3 is CASSLSTGGAGYGDTL.

CDR3 nucleotide sequence: TGTGCCAGCAGCTTAGGAGGGGGAGAGAAGCCCCAGCATTTT. This encodes CASSLGGGEKPQHF. The rearrangement links TRBV7-6 to TRBJ1-5, with D possibly TRBD1 on 6 matching bases. V lost 1 base and J 8 bases, leaving 12 bases between the germline ends. This CDR3 comprises 14 residues. In germline, CDR1 is SGHVS, CDR2 FNYEAQ.

The chain links TRBV7-8 to TRBJ2-5; no reliable D call. Deletions cut 5 bases from V and 2 bases from J, with 9 bases between. The CDR3 consists of 13 residues. Germline V CDR1 and CDR2: SGHVS, FQNEAQ. The CDR3 DNA follows: TGTGCCAGCAGCCGCGGATGGCAAGAGACCCAGTACTTC. It yields the protein CASSRGWQETQYF.

The V gene is TRBV21-1, the J gene TRBJ2-3. TRBV21-1 represents a pseudogene. This CDR3 contains 19 residues. CDR3 sequence reads: CASSNRSVPGPKVTDTQYF. The CDR3 DNA reads as TGTGCCAGCAGCAACCGATCCGTACCGGGACCCAAGGTGACAGATACGCAGTATTTT.

This chain uses TRBV29-1 with TRBJ1-2; the D is unclear. The length of the CDR3 is 11 residues. Germline V lookup: CDR1 SQVTM, CDR2 ANQGSEA. V was clipped by 3 bases and J by 7 bases, with 9 bases between them. The DNA for the CDR3 is TGCAGCGTTGAGGGCTATATTGGCTACACCTTC. This gives the protein CSVEGYIGYTF.

The chain couples TRBV5-1 to TRBJ1-5; the D gene is possibly TRBD1 (5 bases). V was trimmed by 5 bases and J by 6 bases, leaving 18 bases between them. The CDR3 has 15 amino acids. Looked up from germline, CDR1 is SGHRS and CDR2 is YFSETQ. The CDR3 region is CASRPSPRDGQPQHF. The CDR3 DNA sequence: TGCGCCAGCAGACCATCTCCCAGGGATGGTCAGCCCCAGCATTTT.